The clone carrying this T cell receptor (beta chain) occurred once. This sample was included in a study of blood T cell repertoires in COVID-19. CDR3 length: 15 residues. From germline, CDR1 is GTSNPN and CDR2 SVGIG (reference sequence). V lost 2 bases to trimming and J lost 4 bases, with 14 bases between them. Method: immunoSEQ multiplex PCR; TCRdb's copy keeps in-frame clones and lacks some. The sample lists some 300,000 clones, around 90% occurring once. The V and J genes are TRBV30 and TRBJ1-4; D remains unclear. The sample consisted of peripheral blood. This receptor was obtained from a woman aged 40 to 49 with COVID-19, enrolled during active disease. CDR3 sequence (DNA): TGTGCCTGGAGTTCACGTCCAGGCTATAATGAAAAACTGTTTTTT. It encodes CAWSSRPGYNEKLFF.